The sequence of this T cell receptor (beta chain) was determined in a study of blood T cells in healthy people across ages. On the study more broadly: Capture via template switching afforded approximately one barcoded beta molecule per two T cells.

This clonotype appeared a few times. The use of a sample-barcoded 5' primer and a J-beta primer mix characterized a second PCR of about 7 to 12 cycles. TCRdb passed the 5' RACE reads through MiXCR, listing each CDR3 protein once. The sample includes 500,000 to 650,000 distinct CDR3 sequences, about a quarter seen only once; the top ten take over 3.5%. V shed 3 bases and J shed 6 bases, with 11 bases lying between them. CDR3 length: 14 residues. These data were also filed under a second study, of T cells of mothers and their children. That report notes: When the second PCR was run, its M1S primer added sample barcodes and 2-4 random nucleotides. Over 8 million TCR beta CDR3 reads were obtained from each mother, and 2.5 million to 3.5 million from each child.

The source of this sequence is a boy younger than 10 in good health. V gene TRBV12-3 or TRBV12-4 combines with J gene TRBJ2-2; no clear D gene. Specimen: blood. The CDR3 sequence: CASSLVLRSGELFF. CDR3 nucleotides: TGTGCCAGCAGTTTGGTCCTTAGGTCCGGGGAGCTGTTTTTT.